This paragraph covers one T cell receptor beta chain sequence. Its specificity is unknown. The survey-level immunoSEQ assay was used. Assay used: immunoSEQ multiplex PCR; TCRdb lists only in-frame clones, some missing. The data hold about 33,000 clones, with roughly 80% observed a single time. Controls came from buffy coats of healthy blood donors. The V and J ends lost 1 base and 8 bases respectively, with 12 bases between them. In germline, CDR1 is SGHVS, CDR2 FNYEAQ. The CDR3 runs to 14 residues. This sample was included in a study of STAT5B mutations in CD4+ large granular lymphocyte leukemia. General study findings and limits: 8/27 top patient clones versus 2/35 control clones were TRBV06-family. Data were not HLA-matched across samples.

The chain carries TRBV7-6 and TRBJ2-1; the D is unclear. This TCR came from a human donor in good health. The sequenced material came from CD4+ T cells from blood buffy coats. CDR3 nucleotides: TGTGCCAGCAGCTTAGAAGGAAATCTGGATGAGCAGTTCTTC. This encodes CASSLEGNLDEQFF.